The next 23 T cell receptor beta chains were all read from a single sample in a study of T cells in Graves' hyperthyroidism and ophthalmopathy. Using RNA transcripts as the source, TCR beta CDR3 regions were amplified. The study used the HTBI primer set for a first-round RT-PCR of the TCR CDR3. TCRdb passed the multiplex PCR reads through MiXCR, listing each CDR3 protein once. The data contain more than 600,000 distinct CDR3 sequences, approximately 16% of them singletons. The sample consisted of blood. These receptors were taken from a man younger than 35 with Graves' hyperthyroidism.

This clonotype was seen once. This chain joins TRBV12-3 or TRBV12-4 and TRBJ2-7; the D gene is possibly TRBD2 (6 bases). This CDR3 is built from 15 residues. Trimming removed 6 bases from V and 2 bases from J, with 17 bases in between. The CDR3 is CASSPASVRTYEQYF. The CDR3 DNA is TGTGCCAGCAGCCCGGCTAGCGTTCGGACCTACGAGCAGTACTTC.

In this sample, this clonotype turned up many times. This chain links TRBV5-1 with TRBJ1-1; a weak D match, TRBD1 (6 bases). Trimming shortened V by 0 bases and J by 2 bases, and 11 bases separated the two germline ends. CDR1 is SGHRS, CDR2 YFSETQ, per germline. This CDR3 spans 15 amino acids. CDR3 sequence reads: CASSLAGGGNTEAFF. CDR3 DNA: TGCGCCAGCAGCTTGGCTGGAGGGGGTAACACTGAAGCTTTCTTT. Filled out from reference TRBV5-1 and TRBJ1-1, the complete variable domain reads KAGVTQTPRYLIKTRGQQVTLSCSPISGHRSVSWYQQTPGQGLQFLFEYFSETQRNKGNFPGRFSGRQFSNSRSEMNVSTLELGDSALYLCASSLAGGGNTEAFFGQGTRLTVV.

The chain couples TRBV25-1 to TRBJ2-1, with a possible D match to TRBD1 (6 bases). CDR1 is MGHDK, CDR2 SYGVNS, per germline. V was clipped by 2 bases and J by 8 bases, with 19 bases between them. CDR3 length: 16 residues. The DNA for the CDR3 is TGTGCCAGCAGTGAAATGTCGATGGGCAGGGGTGATGAGCAGTTCTTC. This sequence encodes CASSEMSMGRGDEQFF.

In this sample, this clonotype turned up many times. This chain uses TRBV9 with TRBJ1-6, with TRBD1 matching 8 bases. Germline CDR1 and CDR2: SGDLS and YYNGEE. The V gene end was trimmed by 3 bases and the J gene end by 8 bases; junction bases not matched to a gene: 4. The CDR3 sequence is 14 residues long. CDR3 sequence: CASSASQGDSPLHF. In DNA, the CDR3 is TGTGCCAGCAGCGCTTCACAGGGGGATTCACCCCTCCACTTT.

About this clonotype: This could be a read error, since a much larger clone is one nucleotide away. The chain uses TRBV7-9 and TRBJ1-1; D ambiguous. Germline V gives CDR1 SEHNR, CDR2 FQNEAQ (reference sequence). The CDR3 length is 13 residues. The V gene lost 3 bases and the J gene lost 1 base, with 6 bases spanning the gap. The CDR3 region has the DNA TGTGCCAGCAGCTTCGACGAGAACACTGAAGCTTTCTTT. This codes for CASSFDENTEAFF.

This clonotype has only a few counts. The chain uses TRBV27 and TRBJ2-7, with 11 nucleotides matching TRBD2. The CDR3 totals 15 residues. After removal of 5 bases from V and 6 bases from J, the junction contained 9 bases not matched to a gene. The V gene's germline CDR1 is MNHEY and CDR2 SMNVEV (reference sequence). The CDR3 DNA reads TGTGCCAGCAGTCCTACCGGGACTAGCGGCGGCGAGCAGTACTTC. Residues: CASSPTGTSGGEQYF.

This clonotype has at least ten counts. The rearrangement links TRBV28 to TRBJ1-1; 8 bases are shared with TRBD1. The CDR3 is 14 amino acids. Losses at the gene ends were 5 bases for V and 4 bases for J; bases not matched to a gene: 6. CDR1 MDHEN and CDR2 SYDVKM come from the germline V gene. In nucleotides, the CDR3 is TGTGCCAGCAGTGGAGACAGGGGTATCACTGAAGCTTTCTTT. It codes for CASSGDRGITEAFF. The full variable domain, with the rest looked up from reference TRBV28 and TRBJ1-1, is DVKVTQSSRYLVKRTGEKVFLECVQDMDHENMFWYRQDPGLGLRLIYFSYDVKMKEKGDIPEGYSVSREKKERFSLILESASTNQTSMYLCASSGDRGITEAFFGQGTRLTVV.

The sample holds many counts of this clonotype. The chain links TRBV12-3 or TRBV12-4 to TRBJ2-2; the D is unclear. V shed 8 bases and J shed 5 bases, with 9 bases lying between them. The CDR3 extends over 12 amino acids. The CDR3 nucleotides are TGTGCCAGCCGCCCCCGGACCGGGGAGCTGTTTTTT. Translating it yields CASRPRTGELFF.

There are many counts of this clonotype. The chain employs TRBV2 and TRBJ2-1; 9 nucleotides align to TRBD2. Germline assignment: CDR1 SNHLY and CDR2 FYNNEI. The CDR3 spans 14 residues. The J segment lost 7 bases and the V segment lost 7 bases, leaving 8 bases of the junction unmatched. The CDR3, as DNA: TGTGCCAGCATAGGGCGGGAGGGCCTTAATGAGCAGTTCTTC. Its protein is CASIGREGLNEQFF.

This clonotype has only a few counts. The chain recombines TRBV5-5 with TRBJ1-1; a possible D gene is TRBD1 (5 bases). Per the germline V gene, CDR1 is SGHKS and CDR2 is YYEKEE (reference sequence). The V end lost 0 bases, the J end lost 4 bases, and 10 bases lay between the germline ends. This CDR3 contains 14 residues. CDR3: CASSLGGPATEAFF. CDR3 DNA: TGTGCCAGCAGCTTGGGGGGCCCAGCCACTGAAGCTTTCTTT.

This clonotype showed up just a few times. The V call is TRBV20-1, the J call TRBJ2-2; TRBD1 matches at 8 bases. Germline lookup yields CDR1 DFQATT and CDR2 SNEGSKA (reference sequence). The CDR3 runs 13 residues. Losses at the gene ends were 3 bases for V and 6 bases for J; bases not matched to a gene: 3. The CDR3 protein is CSASPGQAGELFF. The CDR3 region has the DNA TGCAGTGCTAGTCCGGGACAGGCCGGGGAGCTGTTTTTT.

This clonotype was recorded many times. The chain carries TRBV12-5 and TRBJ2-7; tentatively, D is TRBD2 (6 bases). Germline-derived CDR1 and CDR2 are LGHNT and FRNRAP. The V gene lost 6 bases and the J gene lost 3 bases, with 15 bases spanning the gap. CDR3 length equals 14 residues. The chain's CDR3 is CASGALAESYEQYF. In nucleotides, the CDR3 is TGTGCTAGTGGGGCGTTAGCGGAAAGCTACGAGCAGTACTTC. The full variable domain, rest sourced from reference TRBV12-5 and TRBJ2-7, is DARVTQTPRHKVTEMGQEVTMRCQPILGHNTVFWYRQTMMQGLELLAYFRNRAPLDDSGMPKDRFSAEMPDATLATLKIQPSEPRDSAVYFCASGALAESYEQYFGPGTRLTVT.

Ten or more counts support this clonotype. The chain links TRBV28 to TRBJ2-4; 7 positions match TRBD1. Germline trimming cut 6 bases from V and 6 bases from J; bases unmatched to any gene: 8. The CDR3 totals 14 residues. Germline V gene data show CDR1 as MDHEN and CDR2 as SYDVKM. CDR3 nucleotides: TGTGCCAGCAGCTCCGGGACAGACCCAAACATTCAGTACTTC. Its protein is CASSSGTDPNIQYF.

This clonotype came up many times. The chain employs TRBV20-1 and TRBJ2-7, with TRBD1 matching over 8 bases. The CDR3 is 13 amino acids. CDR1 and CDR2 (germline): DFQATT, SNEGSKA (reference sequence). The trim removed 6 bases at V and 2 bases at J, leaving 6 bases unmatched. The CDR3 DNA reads TGCAGTGCCCAGGGGGCGATAACCTACGAGCAGTACTTC. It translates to CSAQGAITYEQYF.

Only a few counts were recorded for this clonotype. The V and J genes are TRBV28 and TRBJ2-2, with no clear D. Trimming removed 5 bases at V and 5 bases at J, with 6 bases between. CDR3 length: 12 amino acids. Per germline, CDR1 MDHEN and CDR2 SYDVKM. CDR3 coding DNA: TGTGCCAGCAGTCGTCCGACCGGGGAGCTGTTTTTT. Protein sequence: CASSRPTGELFF. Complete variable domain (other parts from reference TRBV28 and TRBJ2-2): DVKVTQSSRYLVKRTGEKVFLECVQDMDHENMFWYRQDPGLGLRLIYFSYDVKMKEKGDIPEGYSVSREKKERFSLILESASTNQTSMYLCASSRPTGELFFGEGSRLTVL.

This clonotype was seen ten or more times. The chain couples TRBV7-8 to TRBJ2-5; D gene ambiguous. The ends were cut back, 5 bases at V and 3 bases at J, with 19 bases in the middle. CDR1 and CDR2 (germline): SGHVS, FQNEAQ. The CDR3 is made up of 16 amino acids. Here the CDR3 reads CASSPIAGKQKETQYF. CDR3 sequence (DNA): TGTGCCAGCAGCCCCATCGCCGGAAAGCAAAAAGAGACCCAGTACTTC.

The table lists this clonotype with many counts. The CDR3 here is CASSRVGNTEAFF. For the CDR3, the DNA is TGTGCCAGCTCTCGGGTGGGGAACACTGAAGCTTTCTTT. This chain joins TRBV18 and TRBJ1-1; D unresolved. Germline-derived CDR1 and CDR2 are KGHSH and LQKENI. The CDR3 length is 13 residues. V lost 6 bases to trimming and J lost 1 base, with 9 bases between them.

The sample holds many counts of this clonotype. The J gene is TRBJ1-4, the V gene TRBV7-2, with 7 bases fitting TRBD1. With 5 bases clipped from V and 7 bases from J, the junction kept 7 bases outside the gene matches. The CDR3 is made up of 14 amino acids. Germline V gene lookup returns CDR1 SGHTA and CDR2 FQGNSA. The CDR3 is CASSHNRGGEKLFF. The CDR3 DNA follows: TGTGCCAGCAGCCATAACAGGGGAGGTGAAAAACTGTTTTTT.

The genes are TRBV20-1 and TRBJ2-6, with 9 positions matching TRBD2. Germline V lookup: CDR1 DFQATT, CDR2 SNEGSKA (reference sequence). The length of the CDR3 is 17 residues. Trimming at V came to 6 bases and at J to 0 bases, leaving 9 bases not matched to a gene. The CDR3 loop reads CSATGSSGTSGANVLTF. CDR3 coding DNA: TGCAGTGCGACGGGCTCTAGCGGGACCTCTGGGGCCAACGTCCTGACTTTC.

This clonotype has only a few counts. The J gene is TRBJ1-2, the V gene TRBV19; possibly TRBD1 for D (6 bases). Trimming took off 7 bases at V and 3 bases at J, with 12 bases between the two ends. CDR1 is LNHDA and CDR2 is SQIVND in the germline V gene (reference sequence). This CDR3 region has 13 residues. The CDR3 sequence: CASTDHRDYGYTF. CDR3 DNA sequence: TGTGCCAGTACCGATCACAGGGACTATGGCTACACCTTC.

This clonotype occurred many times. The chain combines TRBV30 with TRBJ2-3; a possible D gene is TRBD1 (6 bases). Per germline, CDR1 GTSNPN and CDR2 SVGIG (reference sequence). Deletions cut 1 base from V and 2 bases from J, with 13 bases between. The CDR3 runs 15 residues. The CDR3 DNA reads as TGTGCCTGGAGTGGGGGGCTTACATTCACAGATACGCAGTATTTT. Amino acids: CAWSGGLTFTDTQYF.

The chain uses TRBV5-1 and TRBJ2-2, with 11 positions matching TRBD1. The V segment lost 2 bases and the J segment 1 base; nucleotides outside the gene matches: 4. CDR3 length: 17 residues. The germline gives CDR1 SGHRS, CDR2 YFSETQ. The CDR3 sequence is CASSFLGQGENTGELFF. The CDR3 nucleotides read TGCGCCAGCAGCTTCTTGGGACAGGGGGAGAACACCGGGGAGCTGTTTTTT.

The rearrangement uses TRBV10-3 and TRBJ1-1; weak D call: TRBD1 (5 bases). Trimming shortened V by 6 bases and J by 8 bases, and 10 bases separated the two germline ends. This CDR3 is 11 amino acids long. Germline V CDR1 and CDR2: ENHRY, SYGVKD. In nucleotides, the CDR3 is TGTGCCATCAGCGGGCAGGGCGAAGCTTTCTTT. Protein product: CAISGQGEAFF.